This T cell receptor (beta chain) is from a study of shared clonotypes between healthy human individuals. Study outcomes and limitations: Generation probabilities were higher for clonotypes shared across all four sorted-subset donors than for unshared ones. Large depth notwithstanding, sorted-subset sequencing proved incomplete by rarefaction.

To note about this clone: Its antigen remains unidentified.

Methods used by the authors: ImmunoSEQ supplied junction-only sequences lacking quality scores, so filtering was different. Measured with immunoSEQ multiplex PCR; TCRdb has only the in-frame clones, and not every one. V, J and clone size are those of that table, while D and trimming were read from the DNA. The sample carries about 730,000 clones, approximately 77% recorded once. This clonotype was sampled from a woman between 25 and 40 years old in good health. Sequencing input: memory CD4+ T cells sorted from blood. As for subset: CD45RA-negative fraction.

In nucleotides, the CDR3 is TGTGCCAGCAGTGAACAGGAGCTCAACGAGCAGTACTTC. It specifies CASSEQELNEQYF. The chain combines TRBV2 with TRBJ2-7; D uncertain. The length of the CDR3 is 13 residues. Between the trimmed V and J ends, which lost 2 bases and 5 bases, there was a span of 10 bases. Germline V gives CDR1 SNHLY, CDR2 FYNNEI.